Listed below are T cell receptor beta chains from one sample, sequenced in a study of control samples from healthy donors and cancer patients. Profiling relied on immunoSEQ multiplex PCR, and the TCRdb table lists in-frame clones only, not all of them. The sample yields 170,000 or so clones, 94% seen once. The sample consisted of blood. These receptors all come from a woman younger than 35 in good health. Both conserved end residues are part of each CDR3. D genes are given only for firm matches. Clone size is not always given. Where it is, it says once, few, many or a class for expanded clones.

D	V	size	J	CDR3	DNA
NA	TRBV29-1	NA	TRBJ1-1	CSVGDIMNTEAFF	TGCAGCGTTGGGGACATTATGAACACTGAAGCTTTCTTT
NA	TRBV6-2/TRBV6-3	NA	TRBJ1-5	CASSAAHQPQHF	TGTGCCAGCAGTGCTGCTCATCAGCCCCAGCATTTT
TRBD1	TRBV7-2	once	TRBJ1-2	CASSSYGTDYYGYTF	TGTGCCAGCAGCTCCTACGGGACAGATTACTATGGCTACACCTTC
NA	TRBV28	NA	TRBJ1-4	CASSSPAGGAVYDEKLFF	TGTGCCAGCAGTTCCCCCGCTGGGGGGGCGGTGTATGATGAAAAACTGTTTTTT
NA	TRBV6-2/TRBV6-3	NA	TRBJ1-5	CASSTTTLREPQHF	TGTGCCAGCAGTACGACAACCCTGCGGGAGCCCCAGCATTTT
TRBD1	TRBV11-2	once	TRBJ1-4	CASSYAGTENEKLFF	TGTGCCAGCAGCTATGCCGGGACAGAGAATGAAAAACTGTTTTTT
NA	TRBV11-2	NA	TRBJ2-7	CASSATNLYEQYF	TGTGCCAGCAGCGCTACCAACCTTTACGAGCAGTACTTC
NA	TRBV13	NA	TRBJ1-3	CASSLGGGNSGNTIYF	TGTGCCAGCAGCTTAGGCGGCGGAAACTCTGGAAACACCATATATTTT
NA	TRBV18	NA	TRBJ1-4	CASSPIRQGWEKLFF	TGTGCCAGCTCACCAATTCGCCAGGGCTGGGAAAAACTGTTTTTT
NA	TRBV11-2	NA	TRBJ2-3	CASSPSPAKITDTQYF	TGTGCCAGCAGCCCCTCTCCGGCGAAGATCACAGATACGCAGTATTTT
NA	TRBV7-9	NA	TRBJ2-7	CASSLVSPPYEQYF	TGTGCCAGCAGCTTGGTGAGTCCCCCCTACGAGCAGTACTTC
NA	TRBV2	once	TRBJ2-3	CASSEEYWPKGQYF	TGTGCCAGCAGTGAAGAGTACTGGCCTAAAGGGCAGTATTTT
NA	TRBV6-5	NA	TRBJ1-3	CAHPQGDSGNTIYF	TGTGCGCATCCACAAGGGGACTCTGGAAACACCATATATTTT
NA	TRBV9	NA	TRBJ2-3	CASSAAGGPTVLNTDTQYF	TGTGCCAGCAGCGCCGCCGGTGGACCAACAGTTCTGAACACAGATACGCAGTATTTT
TRBD2	TRBV7-8	NA	TRBJ2-2	CASSVTSGATGELFF	TGTGCCAGCAGCGTTACTAGCGGGGCCACCGGGGAGCTGTTTTTT
NA	TRBV7-9	NA	TRBJ2-5	CASSLGGGDQETQYF	TGTGCCAGCAGCTTAGGCGGCGGGGACCAAGAGACCCAGTACTTC
TRBD2	TRBV19	NA	TRBJ2-1	CASSKRASGFNEQFF	TGTGCCAGTAGTAAAAGGGCTAGCGGATTCAATGAGCAGTTCTTC
TRBD1	TRBV28	NA	TRBJ2-7	CASSWDRGVGEQYF	TGTGCCAGCAGTTGGGACAGGGGGGTCGGCGAGCAGTACTTC
NA	TRBV10-3	once	TRBJ1-3	CAISSTAGNTIYF	TGTGCCATCTCTTCAACAGCTGGAAACACCATATATTTT
NA	TRBV2	NA	TRBJ2-3	CASIWGLATDTQYF	TGTGCCAGCATTTGGGGGCTGGCCACAGATACGCAGTATTTT
NA	TRBV20-1	NA	TRBJ1-1	CSARRNTEAFF	TGCAGTGCTAGGCGGAACACTGAAGCTTTCTTT
NA	TRBV5-4	NA	TRBJ1-1	CASSLGVSPDEAFF	TGTGCCAGCAGCTTGGGGGTCAGCCCAGATGAAGCTTTCTTT
NA	TRBV18	NA	TRBJ1-3	CASSPNSGNTIYF	TGTGCCAGCTCACCTAACTCTGGAAACACCATATATTTT
NA	TRBV29-1	NA	TRBJ1-6	CSVGEANSPLHF	TGCAGCGTTGGAGAAGCTAATTCACCCCTCCACTTT
NA	TRBV5-6	NA	TRBJ1-6	CASSLEPTQNSPLHF	TGTGCCAGCAGCTTGGAGCCGACCCAGAATTCACCCCTCCACTTT
NA	TRBV11-2	NA	TRBJ1-1	CASRAIRDVEAFF	TGTGCCAGCAGGGCGATTCGGGACGTCGAAGCTTTCTTT
NA	TRBV6-2/TRBV6-3	NA	TRBJ1-6	CASSFDGSRSSYNSPLHF	TGTGCCAGCAGCTTTGACGGATCCCGGAGCTCCTATAATTCACCCCTCCACTTT
NA	TRBV24-1	NA	TRBJ2-1	CATSDLKRGEQFF	TGTGCCACCAGTGATTTGAAACGGGGAGAGCAGTTCTTC
NA	TRBV6-2/TRBV6-3	few	TRBJ2-7	CASSYITPPLEQYF	TGTGCCAGCAGTTACATTACCCCCCCGTTGGAGCAGTACTTC
NA	TRBV5-1	NA	TRBJ2-7	CASSLGGTLYEQYF	TGCGCCAGCAGCTTGGGGGGGACACTCTACGAGCAGTACTTC
NA	TRBV7-9	NA	TRBJ2-7	CASSLGQSYREQYF	TGTGCCAGCAGCTTGGGCCAAAGCTACCGGGAGCAGTACTTC
TRBD2	TRBV3-1/TRBV3-2	NA	TRBJ2-1	CASSQGGRIQQFF	TGTGCCAGCAGCCAGGGCGGGAGGATTCAGCAGTTCTTC